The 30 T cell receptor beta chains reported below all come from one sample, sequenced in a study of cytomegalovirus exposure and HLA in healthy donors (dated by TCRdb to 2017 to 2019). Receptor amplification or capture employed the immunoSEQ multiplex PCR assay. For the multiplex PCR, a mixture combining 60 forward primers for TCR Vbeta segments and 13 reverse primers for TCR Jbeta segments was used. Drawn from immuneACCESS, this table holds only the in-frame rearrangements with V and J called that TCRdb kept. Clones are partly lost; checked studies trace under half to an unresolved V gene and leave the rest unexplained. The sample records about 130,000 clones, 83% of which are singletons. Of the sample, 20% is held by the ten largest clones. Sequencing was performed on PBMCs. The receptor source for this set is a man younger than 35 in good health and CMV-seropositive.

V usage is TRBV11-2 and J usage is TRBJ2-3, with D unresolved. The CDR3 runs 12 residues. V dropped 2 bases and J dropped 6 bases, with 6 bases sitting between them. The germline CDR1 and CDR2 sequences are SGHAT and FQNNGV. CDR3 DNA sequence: TGTGCCAGCAGCTTATACGGGGATACGCAGTATTTT. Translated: CASSLYGDTQYF.

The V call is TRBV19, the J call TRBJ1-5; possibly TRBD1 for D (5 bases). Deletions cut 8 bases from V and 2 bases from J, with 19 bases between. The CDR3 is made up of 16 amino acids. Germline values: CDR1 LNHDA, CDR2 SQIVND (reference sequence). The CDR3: CASSPSTVLGNQPQHF. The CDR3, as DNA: TGTGCCAGTTCACCCTCGACAGTCCTGGGCAATCAGCCCCAGCATTTT.

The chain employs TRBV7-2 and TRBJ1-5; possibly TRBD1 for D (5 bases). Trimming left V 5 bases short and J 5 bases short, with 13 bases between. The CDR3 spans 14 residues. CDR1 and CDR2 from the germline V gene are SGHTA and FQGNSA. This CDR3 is CASSANQGDQPQHF. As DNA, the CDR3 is TGTGCCAGCAGCGCAAACCAAGGGGATCAGCCCCAGCATTTT.

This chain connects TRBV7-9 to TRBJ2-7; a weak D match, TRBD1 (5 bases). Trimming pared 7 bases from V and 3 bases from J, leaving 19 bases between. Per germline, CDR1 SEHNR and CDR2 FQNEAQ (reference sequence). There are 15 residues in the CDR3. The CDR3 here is CASNHEPQGHYEQYF. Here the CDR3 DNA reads TGTGCCAGCAACCACGAGCCCCAGGGTCACTACGAGCAGTACTTC. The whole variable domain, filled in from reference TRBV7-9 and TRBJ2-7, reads DTGVSQNPRHKITKRGQNVTFRCDPISEHNRLYWYRQTLGQGPEFLTYFQNEAQLEKSRLLSDRFSAERPKGSFSTLEIQRTEQGDSAMYLCASNHEPQGHYEQYFGPGTRLTVT.

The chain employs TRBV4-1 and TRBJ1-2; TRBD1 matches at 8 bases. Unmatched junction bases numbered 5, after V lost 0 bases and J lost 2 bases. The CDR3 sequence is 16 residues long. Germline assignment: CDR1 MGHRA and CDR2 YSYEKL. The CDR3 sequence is CASSQEEAGGNYGYTF. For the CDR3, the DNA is TGCGCCAGCAGCCAAGAGGAAGCAGGGGGCAACTATGGCTACACCTTC.

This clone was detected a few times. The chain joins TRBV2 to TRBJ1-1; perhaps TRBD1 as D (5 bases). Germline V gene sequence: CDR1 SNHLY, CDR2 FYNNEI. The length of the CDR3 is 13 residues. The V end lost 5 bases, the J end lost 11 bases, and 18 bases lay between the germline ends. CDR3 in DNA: TGTGCCAGCAGTTACTCGGCGGGGCATTGGGCTTTCTTT. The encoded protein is CASSYSAGHWAFF.

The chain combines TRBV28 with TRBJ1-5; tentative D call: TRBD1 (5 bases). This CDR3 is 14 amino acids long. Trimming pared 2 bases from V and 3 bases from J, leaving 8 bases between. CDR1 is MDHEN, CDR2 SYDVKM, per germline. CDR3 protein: CASSLGAFNQPQHF. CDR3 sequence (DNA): TGTGCCAGCAGTTTAGGGGCTTTCAATCAGCCCCAGCATTTT.

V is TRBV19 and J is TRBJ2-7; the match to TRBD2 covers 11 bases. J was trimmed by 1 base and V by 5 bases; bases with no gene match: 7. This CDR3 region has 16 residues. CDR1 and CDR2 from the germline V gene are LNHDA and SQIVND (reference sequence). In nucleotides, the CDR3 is TGTGCCAGTAGTCCCGCGGGACTAGCGGATTCCTACGAGCAGTACTTC. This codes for CASSPAGLADSYEQYF.

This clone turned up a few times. The CDR3 protein is CASSPAGLALTDTQYF. The CDR3 DNA is TGTGCCAGCAGCCCCGCGGGACTAGCCCTGACAGATACGCAGTATTTT. The chain carries TRBV7-8 and TRBJ2-3; the match to TRBD2 covers 9 bases. V lost 5 bases and J lost 3; bases outside the gene matches: 9. The CDR3 spans 16 residues. Germline CDR1 is SGHVS and CDR2 is FQNEAQ.

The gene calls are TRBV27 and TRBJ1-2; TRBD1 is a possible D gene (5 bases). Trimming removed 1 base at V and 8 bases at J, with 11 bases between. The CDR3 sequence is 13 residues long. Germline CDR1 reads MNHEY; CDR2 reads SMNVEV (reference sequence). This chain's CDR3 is CASSLYGGEGYTF. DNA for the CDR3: TGTGCCAGCAGTTTATATGGGGGGGAAGGCTACACCTTC.

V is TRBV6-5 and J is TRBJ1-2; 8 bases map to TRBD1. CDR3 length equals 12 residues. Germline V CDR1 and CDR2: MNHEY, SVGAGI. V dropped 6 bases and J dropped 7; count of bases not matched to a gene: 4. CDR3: CASSSTGGGYTF. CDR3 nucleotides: TGTGCCAGCAGCTCTACAGGGGGTGGCTACACCTTC.

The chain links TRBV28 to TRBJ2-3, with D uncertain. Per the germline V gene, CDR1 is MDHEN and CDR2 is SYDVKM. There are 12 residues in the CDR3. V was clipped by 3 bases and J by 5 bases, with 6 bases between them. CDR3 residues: CASSFVIDTQYF. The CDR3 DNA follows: TGTGCCAGCAGTTTTGTAATAGATACGCAGTATTTT.

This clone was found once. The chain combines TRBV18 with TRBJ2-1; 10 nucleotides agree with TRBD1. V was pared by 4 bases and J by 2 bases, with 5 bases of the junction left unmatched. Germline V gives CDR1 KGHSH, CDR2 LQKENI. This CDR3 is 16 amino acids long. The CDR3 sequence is CASSHSTGGAYNEQFF. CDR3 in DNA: TGTGCCAGCTCACACTCGACAGGGGGCGCCTACAATGAGCAGTTCTTC. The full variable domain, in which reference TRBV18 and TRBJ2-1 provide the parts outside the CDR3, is NAGVMQNPRHLVRRRGQEARLRCSPMKGHSHVYWYRQLPEEGLKFMVYLQKENIIDESGMPKERFSAEFPKEGPSILRIQQVVRGDSAAYFCASSHSTGGAYNEQFFGPGTRLTVL.

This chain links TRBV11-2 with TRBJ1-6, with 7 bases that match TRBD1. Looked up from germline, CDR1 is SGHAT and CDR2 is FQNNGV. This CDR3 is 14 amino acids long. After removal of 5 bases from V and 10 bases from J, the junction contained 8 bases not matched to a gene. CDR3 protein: CASSQGDVGSPLHF. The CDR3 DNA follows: TGTGCCAGCAGCCAGGGGGACGTAGGATCACCCCTCCACTTT.

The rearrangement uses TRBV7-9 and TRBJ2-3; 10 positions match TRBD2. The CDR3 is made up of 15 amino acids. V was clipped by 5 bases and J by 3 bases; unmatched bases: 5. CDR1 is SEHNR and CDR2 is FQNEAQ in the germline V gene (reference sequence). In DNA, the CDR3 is TGTGCCAGCAGCGAGCGGGGGGGCGGGACAGATACGCAGTATTTT. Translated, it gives CASSERGGGTDTQYF.

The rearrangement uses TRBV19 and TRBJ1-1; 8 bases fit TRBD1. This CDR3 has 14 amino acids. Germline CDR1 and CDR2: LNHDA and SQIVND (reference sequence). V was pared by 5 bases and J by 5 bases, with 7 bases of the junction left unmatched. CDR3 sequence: CASSGQGARTEAFF. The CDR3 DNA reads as TGTGCCAGTAGTGGTCAGGGGGCGCGAACTGAAGCTTTCTTT.

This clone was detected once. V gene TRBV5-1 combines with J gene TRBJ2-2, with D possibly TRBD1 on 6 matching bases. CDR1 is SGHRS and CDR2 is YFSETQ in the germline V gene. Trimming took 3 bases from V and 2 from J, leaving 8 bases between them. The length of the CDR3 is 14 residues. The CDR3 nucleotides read TGCGCCAGCAGCTCGGGACAAAACACCGGGGAGCTGTTTTTT. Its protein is CASSSGQNTGELFF.

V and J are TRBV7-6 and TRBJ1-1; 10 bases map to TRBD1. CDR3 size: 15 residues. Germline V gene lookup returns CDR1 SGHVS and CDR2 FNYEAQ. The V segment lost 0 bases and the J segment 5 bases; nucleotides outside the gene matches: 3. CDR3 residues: CASSLATGGLTEAFF. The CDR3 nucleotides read TGTGCCAGCAGCTTAGCGACAGGGGGCTTAACTGAAGCTTTCTTT.

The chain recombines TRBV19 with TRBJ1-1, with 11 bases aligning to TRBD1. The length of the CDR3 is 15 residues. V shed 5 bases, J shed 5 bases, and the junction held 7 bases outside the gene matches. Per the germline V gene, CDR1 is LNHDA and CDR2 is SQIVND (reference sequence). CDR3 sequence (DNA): TGTGCCAGTAGTGTCCCCGGGACAGGGGGAACTGAAGCTTTCTTT. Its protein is CASSVPGTGGTEAFF.

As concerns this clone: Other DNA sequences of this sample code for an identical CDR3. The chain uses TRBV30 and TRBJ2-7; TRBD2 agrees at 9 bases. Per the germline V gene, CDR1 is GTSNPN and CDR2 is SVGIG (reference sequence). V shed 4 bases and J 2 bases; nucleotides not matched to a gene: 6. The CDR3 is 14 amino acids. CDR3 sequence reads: CAWKVAGVPYEQYF. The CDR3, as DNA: TGTGCCTGGAAGGTAGCGGGGGTTCCCTACGAGCAGTACTTC.

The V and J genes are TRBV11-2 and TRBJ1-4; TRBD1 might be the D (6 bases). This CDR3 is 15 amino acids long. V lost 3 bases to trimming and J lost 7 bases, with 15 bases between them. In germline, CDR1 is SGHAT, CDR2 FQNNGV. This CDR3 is CASSFGEGVGEKLFF. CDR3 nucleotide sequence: TGTGCCAGCAGCTTCGGCGAGGGGGTCGGTGAAAAACTGTTTTTT.

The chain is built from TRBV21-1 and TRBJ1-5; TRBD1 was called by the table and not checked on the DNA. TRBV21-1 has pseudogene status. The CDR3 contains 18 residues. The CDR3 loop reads CASSSRDRGRHGNQPQHF. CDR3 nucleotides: TGTGCCAGCAGCTCCCGGGACAGGGGGCGGCACGGGAATCAGCCCCAGCATTTT.

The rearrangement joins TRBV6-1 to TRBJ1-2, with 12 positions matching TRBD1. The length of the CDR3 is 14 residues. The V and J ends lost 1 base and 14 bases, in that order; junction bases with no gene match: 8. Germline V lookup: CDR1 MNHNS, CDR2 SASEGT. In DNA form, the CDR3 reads TGTGCCAGCAGTGAAGGTGGGGACAGGGGGCATAGGACCTTC. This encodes CASSEGGDRGHRTF.

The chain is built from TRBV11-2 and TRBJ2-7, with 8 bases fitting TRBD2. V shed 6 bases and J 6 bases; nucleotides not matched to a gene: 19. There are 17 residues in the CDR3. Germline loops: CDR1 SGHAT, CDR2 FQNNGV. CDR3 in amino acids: CASSTIRRATSDPEQYF. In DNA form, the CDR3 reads TGTGCCAGCAGTACCATCCGCCGGGCGACTAGCGACCCCGAGCAGTACTTC.

The CDR3 region is CASSALAYTGELFF. Here the CDR3 DNA reads TGTGCCAGCAGTGCACTAGCTTACACCGGGGAGCTGTTTTTT. The rearrangement uses TRBV6-1 and TRBJ2-2; D perhaps matches TRBD2 (6 bases). The germline CDR1 and CDR2 sequences are MNHNS and SASEGT. Trimming removed 4 bases from V and 3 bases from J, with 9 bases in between. This CDR3 is built from 14 residues.

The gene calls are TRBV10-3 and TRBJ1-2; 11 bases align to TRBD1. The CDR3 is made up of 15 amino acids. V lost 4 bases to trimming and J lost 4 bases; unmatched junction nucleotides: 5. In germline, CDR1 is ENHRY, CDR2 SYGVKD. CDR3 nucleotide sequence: TGTGCCATCAGTGCGGGACAGGGGGTTTCCTATGGCTACACCTTC. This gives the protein CAISAGQGVSYGYTF.

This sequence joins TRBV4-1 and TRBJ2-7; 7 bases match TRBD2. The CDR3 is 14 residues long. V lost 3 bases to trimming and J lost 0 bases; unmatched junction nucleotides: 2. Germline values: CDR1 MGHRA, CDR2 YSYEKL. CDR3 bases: TGCGCCAGCAGCCAGGGAGGGGACTCCTACGAGCAGTACTTC. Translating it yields CASSQGGDSYEQYF.

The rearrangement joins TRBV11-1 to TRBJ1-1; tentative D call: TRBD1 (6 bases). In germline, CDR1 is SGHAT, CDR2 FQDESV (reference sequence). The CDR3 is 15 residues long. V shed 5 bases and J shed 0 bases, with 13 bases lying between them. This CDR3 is CASSPIDRLNTEAFF. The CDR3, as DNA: TGTGCCAGCAGCCCGATAGACAGGTTGAACACTGAAGCTTTCTTT. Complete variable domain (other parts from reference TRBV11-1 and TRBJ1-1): EAEVAQSPRYKITEKSQAVAFWCDPISGHATLYWYRQILGQGPELLVQFQDESVVDDSQLPKDRFSAERLKGVDSTLKIQPAELGDSAMYLCASSPIDRLNTEAFFGQGTRLTVV.

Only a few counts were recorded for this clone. This chain's CDR3 is CASSDSLAGGHEQFF. The CDR3 DNA reads TGTGCCAGCAGTGACTCGCTAGCGGGGGGGCATGAGCAGTTCTTC. The chain employs TRBV6-4 and TRBJ2-1; 12 positions agree with TRBD2. This CDR3 spans 15 amino acids. V lost 0 bases, J lost 8 bases, and 2 bases stayed unmatched. Germline-derived CDR1 and CDR2 are MRHNA and SNTAGT.

The CDR3 nucleotides are TGTGCCAGCAGCGACAGGGGAGGGAAAAAGGAGACCCAGTACTTC. This sequence encodes CASSDRGGKKETQYF. The V call is TRBV7-9, the J call TRBJ2-5, with a weak D call TRBD1 (8 bases). CDR1 and CDR2 from the germline V gene are SEHNR and FQNEAQ (reference sequence). The CDR3 is 15 amino acids. V lost 5 bases and J lost 5, with 18 bases in between.